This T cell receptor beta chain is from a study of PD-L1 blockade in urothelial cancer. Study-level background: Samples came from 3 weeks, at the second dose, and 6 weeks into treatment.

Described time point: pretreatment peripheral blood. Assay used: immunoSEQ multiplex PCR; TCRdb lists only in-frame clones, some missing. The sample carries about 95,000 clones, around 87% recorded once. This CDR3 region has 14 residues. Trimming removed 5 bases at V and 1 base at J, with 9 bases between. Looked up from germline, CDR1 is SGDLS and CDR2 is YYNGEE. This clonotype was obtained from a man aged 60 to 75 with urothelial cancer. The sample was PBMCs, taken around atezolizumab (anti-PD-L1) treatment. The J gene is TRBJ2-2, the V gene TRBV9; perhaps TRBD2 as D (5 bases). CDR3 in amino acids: CASREDGNTGELFF. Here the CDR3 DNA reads TGTGCCAGCAGGGAGGACGGGAACACCGGGGAGCTGTTTTTT.